The entry that follows covers one TCR beta chain sequence. This entry comes from a study of long-term antiretroviral therapy in people with HIV. A v3.0 immunoSEQ assay was performed at survey level. Repertoires were generated with immunoSEQ multiplex PCR, while TCRdb's copy carries only in-frame clones and drops some. The table lists 9,500 to 11,000 clones, under 90% of them singletons. J gave up 7 bases and V 3 bases, and 13 bases lay outside the gene matches. The CDR3 runs to 16 residues. Germline lookup yields CDR1 SGDLS and CDR2 YYNGEE. The chain has TRBV9 and TRBJ1-2, with 9 nucleotides matching TRBD1. The sequence derives from a man in his fifties with HIV. The sequenced sample was unsorted PBMCs, obtained less than 7.5 years after starting antiretroviral therapy. The CDR3 bases are TGTGCCAGCAGCGCGGGAACCGGGACAGGGATCTTTGGCTACACCTTC. Its translation: CASSAGTGTGIFGYTF.